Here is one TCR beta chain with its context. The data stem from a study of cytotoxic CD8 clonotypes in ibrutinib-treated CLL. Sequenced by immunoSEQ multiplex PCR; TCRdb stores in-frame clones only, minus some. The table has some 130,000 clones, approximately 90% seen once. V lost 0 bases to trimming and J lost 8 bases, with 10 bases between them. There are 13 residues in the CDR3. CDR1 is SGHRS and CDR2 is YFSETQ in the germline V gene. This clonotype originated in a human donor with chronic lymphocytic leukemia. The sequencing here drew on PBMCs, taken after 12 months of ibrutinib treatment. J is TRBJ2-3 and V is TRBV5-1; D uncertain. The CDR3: CASSLAGSGTQYF. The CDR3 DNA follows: TGCGCCAGCAGCTTGGCCGGGTCGGGTACGCAGTATTTT.